This T cell receptor beta chain was recovered during a study of OX40 agonist ivuxolimab in advanced cancers. Study-level background: Patients received ivuxolimab, an agonistic anti-OX40 (CD134) antibody. Overall study results and limits: Certain nonresponding patients likewise had low normalized T-cell clonal expansion.

V shed 0 bases and J shed 8 bases, with 17 bases lying between them. The germline gives CDR1 MGHRA, CDR2 YSYEKL. There are 16 residues in the CDR3. Method: immunoSEQ multiplex PCR; TCRdb's copy keeps in-frame clones and lacks some. Altogether approximately 35,000 clones are present, 65% to 85% being singletons, with the ten largest covering approximately 10%. As for this clone: The target antigen is unknown.

Systemic immunosuppression or a history of autoimmune disease excluded patients. Sequencing used CD4+ or CD8+ T cells sorted from blood, obtained in a trial of the OX40 agonist ivuxolimab. The sequence was obtained from an adult with an advanced solid tumor such as melanoma, head and neck, liver or kidney cancer. J is TRBJ1-5 and V is TRBV4-1; D gene unclear. The CDR3 sequence is CASSQDLGRLEEPQHF. The CDR3 DNA is TGCGCCAGCAGCCAAGATCTAGGCAGGCTCGAGGAGCCCCAGCATTTT.